The source of this T cell receptor (beta chain) is a study of siplizumab effects on memory and regulatory T cells. The data were produced by immunoSEQ multiplex PCR, yet TCRdb's version contains in-frame clones alone and is incomplete. The table records 55,000 to 80,000 clones, 79% of them present only once. The CDR3 has 19 amino acids. Germline V gives CDR1 MDHEN, CDR2 SYDVKM. Unmatched junction bases numbered 18, after V lost 6 bases and J lost 2 bases. V usage is TRBV28 and J usage is TRBJ2-5; TRBD2 agrees at 10 bases. This sequence originates from a human donor in good health. Source material: memory CD4+ T cells sorted from blood. The CDR3 DNA reads as TGTGCCAGCAGATCTCCTTCTCTTAAGCGGGGGGGCGGGCAAGAGACCCAGTACTTC. Translation: CASRSPSLKRGGGQETQYF.